This T cell receptor beta chain was recovered during a study of T-cell memory formation after mild COVID-19 (dated by TCRdb to 2020 to 2022). Context from the whole study: Most TCR sequence clusters were specific to one of the two donors. The cohort was made up of two young adult volunteers, one female and one male, who were previously healthy. In a couple of donors, T-cell clones that expanded and contracted after mild COVID-19 were followed by sequencing TCRalpha and TCRbeta repertoires longitudinally. Overall study results and their limits: Some responding clones were detected in pre-infection memory, suggesting pre-existing cross-reactive memory T cells joined the SARS-CoV-2 response. Only two mild cases were covered by the study, and larger cohorts that include severe cases with pre-infection samples were considered necessary. Whether the second-wave clones peaking on day 37 were SARS-CoV-2 specific was not confirmed. Clones contracting from day 15 to 85 had balanced CD4/CD8 phenotypes, while a second wave expanding from day 15 to 37 was biased towards CD4+. Contracting CD4+ clones were found mainly in CM and EM memory subsets, while CD8+ clones were enriched in EMRA.

Worth noting for this clonotype: This receptor's antigen is unknown. Base qualities are not provided; no much larger clone lies one nucleotide away.

These reads were obtained on an Illumina NovaSeq 6000. Using 5'RACE with constant-segment primers, TCRalpha and TCRbeta cDNA libraries were constructed, with sample barcodes and unique molecular identifiers added in the process. RNA was extracted from every sample with Trizol reagent. Libraries were amplified in two PCR steps, with a second sample barcode and Illumina TruSeq adapters added in the second step. The libraries were sequenced on an Illumina NovaSeq using 2 x 150 bp paired-end reads. In the source study's methods: The reads were demultiplexed and collapsed into UMI-guided consensus sequences using migec v1.2.7. Using mixcr v2.1.11, UMI consensuses were aligned to TRA and TRB V and J templates and then assembled into clonotypes. Expanded or contracted clonotypes were those called significant by both edgeR and NoisET, with noise models trained on biological replicates. For edgeR calls, the thresholds were a false discovery rate-adjusted p below 0.01 and a log2 fold-change of 1. PCA with hierarchical clustering of max-normalized trajectories of the 1000 most abundant clonotypes was used as exploratory dynamics analysis. The CD4 or CD8 phenotype of responding clones was assigned using the separately sequenced CD4+ and CD8+ repertoires. The raw public data were reprocessed by TCRdb itself: fastp quality trimming at Q25, MiXCR clonotype calling, in-frame beta chains only. Entries are consolidated by CDR3 protein sequence, retaining the most common genes and DNA. The V and J calls follow TCRdb's processing rather than the paper's. In this sample the table shows about 430,000 distinct CDR3 sequences, approximately 25% of which occur a single time. The ten largest make up around 8.1% of the sample.

Deletion took 4 bases off V and 4 bases off J, with a span of 13 bases between the germline ends. The CDR3 starts with the cysteine, ends with the phenylalanine, and has 15 residues. This entry keeps only the CDR3 DNA: 45 bases, framed from base 1. Taken from the germline V gene (reference sequence), the CDR1 and CDR2 loops are SEHNR and FQNEAQ. PBMCs were isolated by Ficoll-Paque density gradient centrifugation. Here the chain combines TRBV7-9 and TRBJ2-2; D gene: possibly TRBD1, on 6 matching bases. The TCR sequence derives from an adult woman who had mild COVID-19 (a few samples of this study predate the infection). The sample titles of this study are shuffled in the database, so cell type and time point are left out; the donor was told from shared clones. The specimen was PBMCs or a T cell subset sorted from them (not recorded which). The CDR3 protein: CASSSQGTGTGELFF. Read as DNA, the sequence is TGTGCCAGCAGCTCACAGGGTACAGGCACCGGGGAGCTGTTTTTT.